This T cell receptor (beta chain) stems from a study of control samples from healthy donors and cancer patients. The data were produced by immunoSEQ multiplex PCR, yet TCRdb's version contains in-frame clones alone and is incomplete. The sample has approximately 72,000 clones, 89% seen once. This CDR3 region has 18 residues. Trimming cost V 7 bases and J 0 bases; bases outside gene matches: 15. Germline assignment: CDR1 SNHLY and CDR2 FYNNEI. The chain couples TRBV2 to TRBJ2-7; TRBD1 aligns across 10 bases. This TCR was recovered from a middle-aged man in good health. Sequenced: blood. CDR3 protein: CASIQRWGDRGSSYEQYF. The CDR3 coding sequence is TGTGCCAGCATCCAGAGGTGGGGGGACAGGGGTAGCTCCTACGAGCAGTACTTC.